This is a list of T cell receptor beta chains from one sample in a study of T cell therapy after organ transplantation. Here immunoSEQ multiplex PCR was the method, and the copy in TCRdb shows in-frame clones only, minus some. The sample yields 40,000 to 60,000 clones, about 95% seen once. Their recognized antigens are unknown. Here the sequenced sample was CD8+ T cells from blood, taken before autologous CMV-specific T cell therapy. The source of these receptors is a human patient who had received a solid organ transplant and had CMV disease. CDR3s leave out the opening cysteine and the closing phenylalanine or tryptophan. The D gene is left open where the match is weak.

D,V,CDR3
NA,TRBV5-1,ASSRTRGATGELF
NA,TRBV2,ASSEMRDTEAF
NA,TRBV7-2,ASSFGGGGYEQY
NA,TRBV29-1,SGLRGSGDEAF
NA,TRBV25-1,ASSEGRGLRKEQY
NA,TRBV11-2,ASSSYSGEGIQPQH
NA,TRBV4-3,ASSQEFFPSVSYEQY
NA,TRBV27,ASTPPGASSTDTQY
TRBD1,TRBV2,ASSEVGQVMNTEAF
NA,TRBV30,AWIGGGWSDTQY
NA,TRBV4-2,ASSWTGNTEAF
NA,TRBV5-6,ASSLVRSGYGYT
NA,TRBV5-5,ASSFQGSYGYT
TRBD1,TRBV29-1,SVDLTGTNYGYT
NA,TRBV2,ASSEAGTHEQY
NA,TRBV5-6,ASSEVVRGPYEQY
NA,TRBV11-2,ASSPGMNTEAF
TRBD1,TRBV6-5,ASKKTGQGGTEAF
NA,TRBV14,ASSQGVAPYNEQF
NA,TRBV27,ASSSGPNYEQY
TRBD2,TRBV4-2,ASSQRGFGSGIFEQF
NA,TRBV5-3,ARRAPRSGGNTIY
NA,TRBV4-3,ASSTQGGYEQY
NA,TRBV5-1,ASSFQGHNEQF
NA,TRBV5-1,ASSLSNEQF
NA,TRBV6-4,ASSERSNQPQH
TRBD1,TRBV27,ASSTGPGTGTGNTIY
TRBD1,TRBV6-5,ASAGQGSKREQY
TRBD2,TRBV4-2,ASSQDWASGGLGQF
TRBD1,TRBV5-6,ASSTGQSYEQY
NA,TRBV15,ATSRDRGGSSYNEQF
TRBD1,TRBV10-3,AIGGQGARDGYT
TRBD1,TRBV30,AWSQGVANEKLF
NA,TRBV10-3,AISVEGHISYEQY
NA,TRBV13,ASSSSNWNYEQY
NA,TRBV4-1,ASSQELSDAGIASGYT
NA,TRBV29-1,SVVSTGTEAF
NA,TRBV10-3,AIRGNTGELF
NA,TRBV30,AWSPYGLGGDITGFGYGQY
NA,TRBV30,AWSVVGLNYEQY
TRBD2,TRBV4-1,ASSQPGLAGVAEQF
TRBD1,TRBV5-8,ASSLGQGLGPQH
TRBD1,TRBV4-3,ASSQDFPGQTSYEQY
TRBD2,TRBV7-6,ASSLAFSGNPSYNEQF
TRBD2,TRBV27,ASSLLAGTQETQY
NA,TRBV6-6,ASSYPPEGHDTQY
TRBD2,TRBV9,ASSVSGRNTGELF
NA,TRBV5-1,ASSLDDSQPQH
NA,TRBV5-4,ASSLEGAGNEQF
TRBD1,TRBV18,ASSPVFGGQGNTYEQY
NA,TRBV4-1,ASSQGSSGRGNEQF
TRBD2,TRBV4-1,ASSQDRRPRTSAGTDTQY
NA,TRBV15,ATSRASYEQY
TRBD1,TRBV5-1,ASSLVRQGVGYGYT
NA,TRBV27,ASSFQGWGREQY
NA,TRBV13,ASSLGGFTGELF
NA,TRBV27,ASSLRPGQPQH